The 29 T cell receptor beta chains below come from one sample, sequenced in a study of technical replicates of blood from a handful of donors. Only in-frame clones appear in the TCRdb table, and some are missing; sequencing was by immunoSEQ multiplex PCR. The sample holds 90,000 to 100,000 clones, approximately 94% seen once. The specimen was T cells isolated from PBMCs. The receptor source for this set is a human donor in good health.

V and J are TRBV5-1 and TRBJ2-2; the D is unclear. Trimming pared 0 bases from V and 9 bases from J, leaving 9 bases between. This CDR3 region has 13 residues. Germline CDR1 and CDR2: SGHRS and YFSETQ. The CDR3 region is CASSLENSRELFF. The DNA for the CDR3 is TGCGCCAGCAGCTTGGAAAACAGCCGGGAGCTGTTTTTT.

The chain carries TRBV9 and TRBJ2-1, with TRBD2 as a possible D gene (5 bases). CDR3 length equals 13 residues. V was trimmed by 0 bases and J by 8 bases, leaving 9 bases between them. Per the germline V gene, CDR1 is SGDLS and CDR2 is YYNGEE. As DNA, the CDR3 is TGTGCCAGCAGCGTAGCTACGGGGTATGAGCAGTTCTTC. Amino acids: CASSVATGYEQFF.

The V and J genes are TRBV9 and TRBJ2-7; weak D call: TRBD2 (5 bases). From germline, CDR1 is SGDLS and CDR2 YYNGEE. This CDR3 is built from 16 residues. The V end lost 0 bases, the J end lost 2 bases, and 15 bases lay between the germline ends. The CDR3 DNA follows: TGTGCCAGCAGCGTAGGGAGCGGAGTAGGCACCTACGAGCAGTACTTC. Its translation: CASSVGSGVGTYEQYF.

This chain links TRBV18 with TRBJ1-2; no firm D call. V was pared by 2 bases and J by 2 bases, with 6 bases between. The CDR3 totals 13 residues. The germline V gene encodes CDR1 KGHSH and CDR2 LQKENI. CDR3 sequence: CASSPSGNYGYTF. In DNA, the CDR3 is TGTGCCAGCTCACCATCCGGGAACTATGGCTACACCTTC. Based on the CDR3 plus reference TRBV18 and TRBJ1-2, the full variable domain is NAGVMQNPRHLVRRRGQEARLRCSPMKGHSHVYWYRQLPEEGLKFMVYLQKENIIDESGMPKERFSAEFPKEGPSILRIQQVVRGDSAAYFCASSPSGNYGYTFGSGTRLTVV.

The chain recombines TRBV28 with TRBJ2-7; D may be TRBD1 (6 bases). V was shortened by 4 bases and J by 2 bases, with 12 bases between the two germline ends. This CDR3 spans 14 amino acids. CDR1 and CDR2 (germline): MDHEN, SYDVKM. DNA of the CDR3: TGTGCCAGCAGTTATGGGGGCGCAGCCTACGAGCAGTACTTC. This translates into CASSYGGAAYEQYF.

The rearrangement uses TRBV25-1 and TRBJ1-3; TRBD1 matches 7 bases. There are 16 residues in the CDR3. Germline CDR1 MGHDK, CDR2 SYGVNS. V was clipped by 5 bases and J by 2 bases; unmatched bases: 9. The CDR3 spells CASSTSGTAPGNTIYF. CDR3 bases: TGTGCCAGCAGTACCTCCGGGACAGCACCTGGAAACACCATATATTTT.

The chain combines TRBV7-9 with TRBJ2-7; D not resolved. From germline, CDR1 is SEHNR and CDR2 FQNEAQ (reference sequence). This CDR3 comprises 12 residues. V was trimmed by 5 bases and J by 2 bases, leaving 7 bases between them. CDR3 in DNA: TGTGCCAGCAGCCCCCATCCCTACGAGCAGTACTTC. This translates into CASSPHPYEQYF.

This rearrangement joins TRBV18 to TRBJ2-5; 9 positions match TRBD1. After removal of 3 bases from V and 4 bases from J, the junction contained 6 bases not matched to a gene. CDR3 length: 15 amino acids. Germline V gene data show CDR1 as KGHSH and CDR2 as LQKENI. CDR3 bases: TGTGCCAGCTCACCCCCGGGACAGGGTCGAGAGACCCAGTACTTC. It translates to CASSPPGQGRETQYF. Filled out from reference TRBV18 and TRBJ2-5, the complete variable domain reads NAGVMQNPRHLVRRRGQEARLRCSPMKGHSHVYWYRQLPEEGLKFMVYLQKENIIDESGMPKERFSAEFPKEGPSILRIQQVVRGDSAAYFCASSPPGQGRETQYFGPGTRLLVL.

In this sample, this clone turned up once. CDR3 sequence (DNA): TGTGCCAGCAGTCTAACCCGGGACAGAAATCAGCCCCAGCATTTT. This sequence encodes CASSLTRDRNQPQHF. The J gene is TRBJ1-5, the V gene TRBV27, with TRBD1 matching over 7 bases. Germline V gives CDR1 MNHEY, CDR2 SMNVEV (reference sequence). The CDR3 length is 15 residues. The J segment lost 4 bases and the V segment lost 5 bases, leaving 8 bases of the junction unmatched.

The rearrangement links TRBV9 to TRBJ2-1; D not certain. This CDR3 is 14 amino acids long. V shed 0 bases and J shed 2 bases, with 6 bases lying between them. Germline loops: CDR1 SGDLS, CDR2 YYNGEE. In DNA form, the CDR3 reads TGTGCCAGCAGCGTAGCTCCTCCCTACAATGAGCAGTTCTTC. Translation: CASSVAPPYNEQFF.

For the CDR3, the DNA is TGTGCCAGCAGCTTAACGGCGGGACCAATTCAAGAGACCCAGTACTTC. The encoded protein is CASSLTAGPIQETQYF. This chain joins TRBV7-2 and TRBJ2-5; tentative D call: TRBD2 (6 bases). The ends were cut back, 2 bases at V and 2 bases at J, with 15 bases in the middle. CDR1 and CDR2 (germline): SGHTA, FQGNSA. This CDR3 spans 16 amino acids. The complete variable domain, with remaining parts taken from reference TRBV7-2 and TRBJ2-5, reads GAGVSQSPSNKVTEKGKDVELRCDPISGHTALYWYRQSLGQGLEFLIYFQGNSAPDKSGLPSDRFSAERTGGSVSTLTIQRTQQEDSAVYLCASSLTAGPIQETQYFGPGTRLLVL.

The rearrangement joins TRBV6-1 to TRBJ2-1, with 9 bases lining up with TRBD1. J gave up 7 bases and V 5 bases, and 6 bases lay outside the gene matches. Germline CDR1 and CDR2: MNHNS and SASEGT. The length of the CDR3 is 14 residues. CDR3 loop: CASSLDRGINEQFF. The CDR3 DNA sequence: TGTGCCAGCAGTTTGGACAGGGGAATAAATGAGCAGTTCTTC.

V is TRBV19 and J is TRBJ2-7, with 11 positions matching TRBD2. Germline V lookup: CDR1 LNHDA, CDR2 SQIVND (reference sequence). This CDR3 is built from 14 residues. J was trimmed by 2 bases and V by 7 bases; bases with no gene match: 4. CDR3 nucleotides: TGTGCCAGTAAGACTAGCGGGGCTACCTACGAGCAGTACTTC. Its translation is CASKTSGATYEQYF.

CDR3 nucleotide sequence: TGTGCCAGTAGTGTGGGGCCTCACTACGAGCAGTACTTC. Translation gives CASSVGPHYEQYF. The chain combines TRBV19 with TRBJ2-7; D might be TRBD1 (5 bases). The CDR3 has 13 amino acids. Looked up from germline, CDR1 is LNHDA and CDR2 is SQIVND (reference sequence). With 5 bases removed from V and 3 bases from J, the gap between germline ends came to 11 bases.

This chain links TRBV19 with TRBJ2-3; 11 bases map to TRBD2. CDR1 is LNHDA, CDR2 SQIVND, per germline (reference sequence). CDR3 length equals 16 residues. V lost 5 bases, J lost 0 bases, and 4 bases stayed unmatched. The CDR3 sequence is CASSQTSGTSTDTQYF. In nucleotides, the CDR3 is TGTGCCAGTAGTCAGACTAGCGGGACTAGCACAGATACGCAGTATTTT.

The V and J genes are TRBV11-3 and TRBJ2-7; 7 bases match TRBD2. J was trimmed by 3 bases and V by 5 bases; bases with no gene match: 7. This CDR3 region has 14 residues. Germline CDR1 and CDR2: SGHNT and YENEEA. CDR3 in DNA: TGTGCCAGCAGCACCCCAGGACTAGGCTACGAGCAGTACTTC. It translates to CASSTPGLGYEQYF.

The chain is built from TRBV7-2 and TRBJ1-3; possibly TRBD1 for D (5 bases). Trimming cost V 5 bases and J 2 bases, with 10 bases left between them. The CDR3 spans 14 residues. CDR1 SGHTA and CDR2 FQGNSA come from the germline V gene. The chain's CDR3 is CASSEGVTGNTIYF. CDR3 sequence (DNA): TGTGCCAGCAGCGAAGGGGTGACTGGAAACACCATATATTTT.

This chain uses TRBV29-1 with TRBJ1-2; TRBD1 aligns across 8 bases. After removal of 3 bases from V and 6 bases from J, the junction contained 3 bases not matched to a gene. Germline CDR1 is SQVTM and CDR2 is ANQGSEA. The CDR3 is 12 amino acids. CDR3 DNA sequence: TGCAGCGTTGAGGACAGGGTGAATGGCTACACCTTC. It is translated as CSVEDRVNGYTF. The whole variable domain, filled in from reference TRBV29-1 and TRBJ1-2, reads SAVISQKPSRDICQRGTSLTIQCQVDSQVTMMFWYRQQPGQSLTLIATANQGSEATYESGFVIDKFPISRPNLTFSTLTVSNMSPEDSSIYLCSVEDRVNGYTFGSGTRLTVV.

The chain joins TRBV7-9 to TRBJ2-1; the match to TRBD2 covers 11 bases. Per germline, CDR1 SEHNR and CDR2 FQNEAQ (reference sequence). V shed 0 bases, J shed 6 bases, and the junction held 1 base outside the gene matches. The CDR3 extends over 15 amino acids. CDR3 sequence reads: CASSLALAGVNEQFF. CDR3 DNA: TGTGCCAGCAGCTTAGCACTAGCGGGAGTCAATGAGCAGTTCTTC.

The rearrangement uses TRBV2 and TRBJ2-7; 11 bases line up with TRBD2. This CDR3 spans 16 amino acids. The trim removed 4 bases at V and 3 bases at J, leaving 8 bases unmatched. CDR1 and CDR2 from the germline V gene are SNHLY and FYNNEI. In DNA, the CDR3 is TGTGCCAGCAGTGCTGGGACTAGCGGTTTCCTCTACGAGCAGTACTTC. It specifies CASSAGTSGFLYEQYF.

The rearrangement uses TRBV7-3 and TRBJ2-1; TRBD2 is a possible D gene (5 bases). V lost 5 bases to trimming and J lost 3 bases, with 8 bases between them. Germline values: CDR1 SGHTA, CDR2 FQGTGA. CDR3 size: 13 residues. This chain's CDR3 is CASSGTSYNEQFF. CDR3 coding DNA: TGTGCCAGCAGCGGAACTAGCTACAATGAGCAGTTCTTC.

This chain connects TRBV4-3 to TRBJ1-1, with a possible D match to TRBD1 (5 bases). V dropped 4 bases and J dropped 1 base, with 10 bases sitting between them. Germline V lookup: CDR1 LGHNA, CDR2 YSLEER. This CDR3 is 14 amino acids long. CDR3 region: CASSPWGENTEAFF. DNA of the CDR3: TGCGCCAGCAGCCCCTGGGGGGAGAACACTGAAGCTTTCTTT.

This chain uses TRBV7-9 with TRBJ1-1; perhaps TRBD1 as D (5 bases). Looked up from germline, CDR1 is SEHNR and CDR2 is FQNEAQ (reference sequence). This CDR3 region has 11 residues. The V end lost 8 bases, the J end lost 11 bases, and 15 bases lay between the germline ends. This chain's CDR3 is CASSVGAGAFF. CDR3 sequence (DNA): TGTGCCAGCTCGGTAGGGGCCGGGGCTTTCTTT.

Written as DNA, the CDR3 is TGTGCCAGCAGCTTGCAGGGAAGGGCTTTCTTT. Translation: CASSLQGRAFF. The V and J genes are TRBV7-8 and TRBJ1-1; TRBD1 might be the D (5 bases). Germline CDR1 is SGHVS and CDR2 is FQNEAQ. Trimming removed 3 bases from V and 11 bases from J, with 10 bases in between. The CDR3 contains 11 residues.

The chain combines TRBV27 with TRBJ2-1, with 9 nucleotides matching TRBD1. The CDR3 is 18 amino acids. V gave up 5 bases and J gave up 3 bases; unmatched junction bases: 14. Germline CDR1 MNHEY, CDR2 SMNVEV (reference sequence). CDR3 sequence: CASSTGTGKIIGYNEQFF. In DNA form, the CDR3 reads TGTGCCAGCAGTACCGGGACAGGGAAAATTATCGGCTACAATGAGCAGTTCTTC.

The CDR3 region has the DNA TGCGCCAGCAGCCAAGATTACAGCGGGGTCACAGATACGCAGTATTTT. Its protein product is CASSQDYSGVTDTQYF. The chain joins TRBV4-3 to TRBJ2-3, with 7 bases identical to TRBD2. J was trimmed by 2 bases and V by 0 bases; bases with no gene match: 5. The germline gives CDR1 LGHNA, CDR2 YSLEER. This CDR3 has 16 amino acids.

The chain carries TRBV6-1 and TRBJ2-1; TRBD2 matches 11 bases. Germline V gene sequence: CDR1 MNHNS, CDR2 SASEGT. V gave up 2 bases and J gave up 2 bases; unmatched junction bases: 2. This CDR3 is 16 amino acids long. The CDR3 nucleotides read TGTGCCAGCAGTGAACTAGCGGGAGGTACCTACAATGAGCAGTTCTTC. Translating it yields CASSELAGGTYNEQFF.

This chain joins TRBV2 and TRBJ2-7; a weak D match, TRBD2 (5 bases). Trimming shortened V by 6 bases and J by 3 bases, and 21 bases separated the two germline ends. Germline assignment: CDR1 SNHLY and CDR2 FYNNEI. The CDR3 is 16 residues long. The CDR3 DNA reads as TGTGCCAGCAGGTCCAACGGGATCCCCGCCAGCTACGAGCAGTACTTC. Translation gives CASRSNGIPASYEQYF. Full variable domain (remainder filled in from reference TRBV2 and TRBJ2-7): EPEVTQTPSHQVTQMGQEVILRCVPISNHLYFYWYRQILGQKVEFLVSFYNNEISEKSEIFDDQFSVERPDGSNFTLKIRSTKLEDSAMYFCASRSNGIPASYEQYFGPGTRLTVT.

This clone is deemed medium-sized (0.01 to 0.1%). The CDR3 here is CAISEATAETQYF. CDR3 in DNA: TGTGCCATCAGTGAGGCTACCGCGGAGACCCAGTACTTC. V is TRBV10-3 and J is TRBJ2-5; D is unclear. The germline V gene has CDR1 ENHRY and CDR2 SYGVKD. V was clipped by 2 bases and J by 5 bases, with 9 bases between them. The CDR3 is 13 residues long.